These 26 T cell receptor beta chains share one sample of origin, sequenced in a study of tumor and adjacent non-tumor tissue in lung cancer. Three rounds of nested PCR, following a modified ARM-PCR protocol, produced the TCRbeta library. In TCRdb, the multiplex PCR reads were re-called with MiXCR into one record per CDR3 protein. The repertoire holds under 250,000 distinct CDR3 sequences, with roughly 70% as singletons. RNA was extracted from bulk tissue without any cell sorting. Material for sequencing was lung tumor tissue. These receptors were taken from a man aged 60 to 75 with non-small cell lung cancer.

The CDR3 is CASRQGFYGYTF. The CDR3 coding sequence is TGTGCCAGCAGGCAGGGTTTCTATGGCTACACCTTC. The rearrangement joins TRBV28 to TRBJ1-2; maybe TRBD1 (5 bases). This CDR3 is 12 amino acids long. V lost 6 bases and J lost 4, with 9 bases in between. Germline V CDR1 and CDR2: MDHEN, SYDVKM.

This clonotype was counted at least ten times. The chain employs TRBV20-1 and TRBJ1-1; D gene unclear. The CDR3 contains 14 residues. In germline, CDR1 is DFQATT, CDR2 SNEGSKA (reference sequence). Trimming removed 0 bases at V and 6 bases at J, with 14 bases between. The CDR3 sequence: CSARDQRRSAEAFF. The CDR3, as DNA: TGCAGTGCTAGAGATCAGAGACGATCGGCTGAAGCTTTCTTT.

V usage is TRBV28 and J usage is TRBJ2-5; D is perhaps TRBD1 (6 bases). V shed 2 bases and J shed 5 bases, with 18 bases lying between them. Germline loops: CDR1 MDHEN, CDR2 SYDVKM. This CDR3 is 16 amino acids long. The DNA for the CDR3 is TGTGCCAGCAGTTTAAATCGGCAGGGGCCAGGGGAGACCCAGTACTTC. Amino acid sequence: CASSLNRQGPGETQYF. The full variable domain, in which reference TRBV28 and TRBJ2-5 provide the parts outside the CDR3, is DVKVTQSSRYLVKRTGEKVFLECVQDMDHENMFWYRQDPGLGLRLIYFSYDVKMKEKGDIPEGYSVSREKKERFSLILESASTNQTSMYLCASSLNRQGPGETQYFGPGTRLLVL.

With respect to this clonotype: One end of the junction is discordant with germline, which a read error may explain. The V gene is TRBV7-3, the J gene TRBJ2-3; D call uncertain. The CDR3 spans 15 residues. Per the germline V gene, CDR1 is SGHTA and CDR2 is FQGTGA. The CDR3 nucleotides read TGTGCCAGCAGTCCCGTCCCCGGCGCGGAAGATAGGCAGTATTTT. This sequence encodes CASSPVPGAEDRQYF.

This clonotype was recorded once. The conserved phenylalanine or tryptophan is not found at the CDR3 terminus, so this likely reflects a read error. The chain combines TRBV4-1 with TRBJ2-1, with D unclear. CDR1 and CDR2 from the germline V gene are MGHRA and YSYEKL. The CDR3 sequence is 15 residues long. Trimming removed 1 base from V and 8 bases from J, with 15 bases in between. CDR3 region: CASSQVMGPADEQFS. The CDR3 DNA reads TGCGCCAGCAGCCAAGTCATGGGCCCAGCCGATGAGCAGTTCTCC.

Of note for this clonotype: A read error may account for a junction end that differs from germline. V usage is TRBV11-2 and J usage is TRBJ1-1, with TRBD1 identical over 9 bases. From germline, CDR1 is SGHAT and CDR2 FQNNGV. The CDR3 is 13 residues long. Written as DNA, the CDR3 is TGTGCCACCAGCTTGGGACAGGGAGAGAAAGCTTTCTTT. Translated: CATSLGQGEKAFF. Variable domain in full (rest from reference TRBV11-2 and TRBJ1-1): EAGVAQSPRYKIIEKRQSVAFWCNPISGHATLYWYQQILGQGPKLLIQFQNNGVVDDSQLPKDRFSAERLKGVDSTLKIQPAKLEDSAVYLCATSLGQGEKAFFGQGTRLTVV.

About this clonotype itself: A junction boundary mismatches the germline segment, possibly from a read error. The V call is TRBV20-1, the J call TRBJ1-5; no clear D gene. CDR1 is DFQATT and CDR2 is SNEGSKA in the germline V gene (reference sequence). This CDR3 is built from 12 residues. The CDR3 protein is CSVRHSNQPQHF. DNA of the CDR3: TGCAGTGTTAGACACAGCAATCAGCCCCAGCATTTT.

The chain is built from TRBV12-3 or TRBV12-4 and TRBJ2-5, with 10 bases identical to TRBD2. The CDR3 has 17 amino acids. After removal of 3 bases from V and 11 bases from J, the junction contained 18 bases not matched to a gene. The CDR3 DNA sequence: TGTGCCAGCAGTTTGGGACTGGAGCGGGAGGGGCAAGGGACTCAGTACTTC. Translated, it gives CASSLGLEREGQGTQYF.

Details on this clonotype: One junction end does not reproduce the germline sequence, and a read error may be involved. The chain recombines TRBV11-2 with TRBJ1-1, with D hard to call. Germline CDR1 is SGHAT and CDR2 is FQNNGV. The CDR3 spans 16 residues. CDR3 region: CAGRTDQAGPNTEAFF. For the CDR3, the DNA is TGTGCCGGCAGGACGGACCAGGCAGGCCCGAACACTGAAGCTTTCTTT.

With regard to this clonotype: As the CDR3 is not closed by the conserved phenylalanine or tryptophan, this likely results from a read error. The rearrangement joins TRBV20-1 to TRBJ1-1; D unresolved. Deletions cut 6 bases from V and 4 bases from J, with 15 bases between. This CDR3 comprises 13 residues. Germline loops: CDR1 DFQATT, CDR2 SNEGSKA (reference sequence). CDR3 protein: CSALRGWGTEAFL. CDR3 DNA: TGCAGTGCACTCAGAGGCTGGGGCACTGAAGCTTTCCTT.

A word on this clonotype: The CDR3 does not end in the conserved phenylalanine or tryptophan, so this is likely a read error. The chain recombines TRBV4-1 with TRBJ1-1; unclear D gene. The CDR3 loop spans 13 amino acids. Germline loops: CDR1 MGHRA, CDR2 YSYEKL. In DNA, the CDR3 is TGTGCCATCAGCCCCGACTGGAACACTGAAGCTTTCTAT. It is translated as CAISPDWNTEAFY.

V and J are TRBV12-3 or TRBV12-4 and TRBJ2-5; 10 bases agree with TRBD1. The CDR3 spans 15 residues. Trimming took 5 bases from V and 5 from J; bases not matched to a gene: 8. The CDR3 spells CASSPGQGLRETQYF. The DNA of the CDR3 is TGTGCCAGCAGTCCGGGACAGGGGTTGAGGGAGACCCAGTACTTC.

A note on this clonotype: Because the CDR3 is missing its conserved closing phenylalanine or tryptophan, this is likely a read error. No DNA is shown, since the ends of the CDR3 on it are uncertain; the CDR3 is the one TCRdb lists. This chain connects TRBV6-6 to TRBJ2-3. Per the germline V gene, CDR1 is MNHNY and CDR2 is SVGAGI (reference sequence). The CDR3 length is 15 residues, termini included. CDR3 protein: CASSDGLLLTDTLYY.

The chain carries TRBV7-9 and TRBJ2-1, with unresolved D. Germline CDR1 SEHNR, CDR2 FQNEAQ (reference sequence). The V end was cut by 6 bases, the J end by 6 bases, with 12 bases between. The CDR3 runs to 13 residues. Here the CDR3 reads CASRHLWGNEQFF. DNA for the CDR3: TGTGCCAGCAGGCACCTGTGGGGCAATGAGCAGTTCTTC.

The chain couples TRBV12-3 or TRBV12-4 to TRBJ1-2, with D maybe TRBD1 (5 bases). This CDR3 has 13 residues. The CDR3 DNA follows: TGTCCTAGCAGTCGGGACGGCTACTATGGCTACACCTTC. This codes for CPSSRDGYYGYTF.

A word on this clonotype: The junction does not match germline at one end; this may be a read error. The CDR3 coding sequence is TGTGGCAGCAGCCAAGCAAGCGGGGAGGCAGATACGCACTATTTT. Its protein product is CGSSQASGEADTHYF. The J gene is TRBJ2-3, the V gene TRBV4-2; 7 positions agree with TRBD2. The CDR3 spans 15 residues. CDR1 is LGHNA and CDR2 is YNFKEQ in the germline V gene.

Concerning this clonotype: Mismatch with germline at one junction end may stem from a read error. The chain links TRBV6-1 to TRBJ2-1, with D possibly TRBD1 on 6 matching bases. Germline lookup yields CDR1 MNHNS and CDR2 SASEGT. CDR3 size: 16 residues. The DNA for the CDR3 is TGTGCCAGCACCCCTAGAGGCAGGGGATCGTACAATGACCAGTTCTTC. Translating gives CASTPRGRGSYNDQFF.

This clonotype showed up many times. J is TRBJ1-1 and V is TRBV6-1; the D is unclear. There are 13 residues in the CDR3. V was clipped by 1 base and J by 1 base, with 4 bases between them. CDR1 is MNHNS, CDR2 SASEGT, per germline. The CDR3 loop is CASSEVENTEAFF. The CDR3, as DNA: TGTGCCAGCAGTGAAGTTGAGAACACTGAAGCTTTCTTT.

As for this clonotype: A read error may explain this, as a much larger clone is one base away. The CDR3 loop reads CASNLGRYEQYF. DNA of the CDR3: TGTGCCAGCAACTTAGGCCGCTACGAGCAGTACTTC. V usage is TRBV11-2 and J usage is TRBJ2-7; D gene uncertain. This CDR3 has 12 residues. The V gene's germline CDR1 is SGHAT and CDR2 FQNNGV.

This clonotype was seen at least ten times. Written as DNA, the CDR3 is TGCAGTGCCGCAGACGGTCGGGGCTACGAGCAGTACTTC. Its protein is CSAADGRGYEQYF. V is TRBV20-1 and J is TRBJ2-7, with a possible D match to TRBD2 (5 bases). The length of the CDR3 is 13 residues. Germline V gene lookup returns CDR1 DFQATT and CDR2 SNEGSKA (reference sequence). V was cut by 6 bases and J by 3 bases, with 15 bases left in between.

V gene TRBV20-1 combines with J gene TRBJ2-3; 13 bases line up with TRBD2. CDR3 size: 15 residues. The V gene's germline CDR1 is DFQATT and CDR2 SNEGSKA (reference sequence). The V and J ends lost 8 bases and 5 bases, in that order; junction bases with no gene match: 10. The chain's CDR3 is CSTIETSGRKDTQYF. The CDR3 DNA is TGCAGTACCATAGAGACTAGCGGGAGGAAAGATACGCAGTATTTT.

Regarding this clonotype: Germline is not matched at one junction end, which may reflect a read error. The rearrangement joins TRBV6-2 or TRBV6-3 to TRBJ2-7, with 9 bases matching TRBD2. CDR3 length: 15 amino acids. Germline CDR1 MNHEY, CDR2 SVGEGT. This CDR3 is CTSSYRTSVSYEQYF. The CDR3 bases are TGTACCAGCAGTTACAGGACTAGCGTTTCCTACGAGCAGTACTTC.

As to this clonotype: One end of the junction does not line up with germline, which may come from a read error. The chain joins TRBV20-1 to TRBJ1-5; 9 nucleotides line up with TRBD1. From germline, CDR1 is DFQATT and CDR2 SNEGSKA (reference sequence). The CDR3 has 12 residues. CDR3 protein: CNARTGDQPQHF. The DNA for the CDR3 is TGCAATGCTAGGACAGGGGATCAGCCCCAGCATTTT.

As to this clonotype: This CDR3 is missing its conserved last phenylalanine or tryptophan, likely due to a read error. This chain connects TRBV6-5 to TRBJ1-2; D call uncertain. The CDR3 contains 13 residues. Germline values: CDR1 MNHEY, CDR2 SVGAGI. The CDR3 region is CASSSSPRYGYTL. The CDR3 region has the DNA TGTGCCAGTAGTTCCAGCCCCCGTTATGGCTACACCTTA.

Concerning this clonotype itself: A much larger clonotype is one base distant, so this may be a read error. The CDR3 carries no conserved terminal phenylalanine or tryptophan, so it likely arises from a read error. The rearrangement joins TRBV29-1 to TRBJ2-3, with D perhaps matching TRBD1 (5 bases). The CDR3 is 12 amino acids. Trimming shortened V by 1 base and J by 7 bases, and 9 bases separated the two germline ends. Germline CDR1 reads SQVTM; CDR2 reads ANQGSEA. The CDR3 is CSVEVAGNTQYL. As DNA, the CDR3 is TGCAGCGTTGAAGTAGCAGGGAATACGCAGTATTTG.

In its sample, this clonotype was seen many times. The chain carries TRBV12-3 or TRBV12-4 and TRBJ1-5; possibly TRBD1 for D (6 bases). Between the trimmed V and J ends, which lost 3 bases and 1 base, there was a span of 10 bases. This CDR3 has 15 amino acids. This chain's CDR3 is CASSFPGASNQPQHF. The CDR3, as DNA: TGTGCCAGCAGTTTCCCGGGGGCGAGCAATCAGCCCCAGCATTTT.